Presented here are 9 T cell receptor beta chains from one specimen sequenced in a study of PD-1 blockade in classical Hodgkin lymphoma. This table comes from immunoSEQ multiplex PCR, and its TCRdb copy is limited to in-frame clones, with some not included. The data show 100,000 or so clones, with approximately 90% seen just once and roughly 19% held by the top ten. Time point here: cycle 4 day 1 (C4D1), after 6 weeks of nivolumab. After autologous stem cell transplantation all patients relapsed, and prior brentuximab vedotin exposure differed between cohorts. The sequencing here drew on peripheral blood mononuclear cells (PBMCs), taken before the fourth cycle of nivolumab. These TCRs come from a human donor with classical Hodgkin lymphoma.

To note about this clone: The germline gene is not matched at one end of the junction; a read error may be the cause. V and J are TRBV30 and TRBJ2-2, with D perhaps TRBD1 or TRBD2 (5 bases each). Germline CDR1 is GTSNPN and CDR2 is SVGIG (reference sequence). The CDR3 extends over 14 amino acids. Here the CDR3 reads CAWSPFRGTRELFF. The CDR3 nucleotides read TGTGCCTGGAGTCCGTTCCGGGGCACCCGGGAGCTGTTTTTT.

This chain uses TRBV30 with TRBJ1-5; D perhaps matches TRBD1 (5 bases). Between the trimmed V and J ends, which lost 0 bases and 8 bases, there was a span of 23 bases. Germline-derived CDR1 and CDR2 are GTSNPN and SVGIG (reference sequence). CDR3 size: 17 residues. The CDR3 nucleotides are TGTGCCTGGAGTGTAACAGCCCATCTGGCAGGCAGGGAGCCCCAGCATTTT. It yields the protein CAWSVTAHLAGREPQHF.

The chain has TRBV5-1 and TRBJ2-2; a possible D gene is TRBD2 (7 bases). The ends were cut back, 5 bases at V and 0 bases at J, with 14 bases in the middle. The germline CDR1 and CDR2 sequences are SGHRS and YFSETQ. The length of the CDR3 is 16 residues. In nucleotides, the CDR3 is TGCGCCAGCAGTCAGGGGAGGGCTTCGAACACCGGGGAGCTGTTTTTT. It yields the protein CASSQGRASNTGELFF.

This clone appeared once. The J gene is TRBJ2-2, the V gene TRBV5-1; a possible D gene is TRBD1 (5 bases). Germline V gene lookup returns CDR1 SGHRS and CDR2 YFSETQ. V shed 0 bases and J shed 6 bases, with 12 bases lying between them. The CDR3 sequence is 15 residues long. The CDR3 protein is CASSLAGRDSGELFF. The CDR3 DNA follows: TGCGCCAGCAGCTTGGCCGGCAGGGATTCCGGGGAGCTGTTTTTT.

The rearrangement joins TRBV18 to TRBJ1-2; D is possibly TRBD1 (5 bases). Germline loops: CDR1 KGHSH, CDR2 LQKENI. Trimming cost V 1 base and J 0 bases, with 18 bases left between them. This CDR3 region has 18 residues. Here the CDR3 reads CASSPLAAGTKTNYGYTF. The DNA for the CDR3 is TGTGCCAGCTCACCACTCGCGGCAGGGACCAAGACTAACTATGGCTACACCTTC.

This rearrangement joins TRBV7-2 to TRBJ2-7; D might be TRBD2 (6 bases). Germline V CDR1 and CDR2: SGHTA, FQGNSA. The CDR3 runs to 16 residues. The germline V and J ends were trimmed by 1 base and 2 bases, with 15 bases remaining between them. CDR3 region: CASSLEGLHSPYEQYF. Written as DNA, the CDR3 is TGTGCCAGCAGCTTAGAGGGACTCCATTCTCCCTACGAGCAGTACTTC.

The CDR3 nucleotides are TGTGCCAGCAGCCCAATGGGACTAGCGGCCTACGAGCAGTACTTC. Protein: CASSPMGLAAYEQYF. The chain combines TRBV27 with TRBJ2-7, with TRBD2 identical over 11 bases. V gave up 6 bases and J gave up 2 bases; unmatched junction bases: 6. Per the germline V gene, CDR1 is MNHEY and CDR2 is SMNVEV (reference sequence). The CDR3 sequence is 15 residues long.

The V and J genes are TRBV29-1 and TRBJ1-4; D remains ambiguous. CDR1 and CDR2 (germline): SQVTM, ANQGSEA. The V end was cut by 6 bases, the J end by 8 bases, with 16 bases between. The CDR3 has 13 amino acids. The CDR3 DNA reads as TGCAGCGTCGCTGCGGGCGGTAACGAAAAACTGTTTTTT. Its protein product is CSVAAGGNEKLFF.

This chain joins TRBV4-3 and TRBJ2-5; 9 nucleotides align to TRBD2. This CDR3 spans 15 amino acids. V trimming: 0 bases; J trimming: 5 bases; junction bases outside the gene matches: 4. The germline V gene encodes CDR1 LGHNA and CDR2 YSLEER. The chain's CDR3 is CASSQDSGRGETQYF. The CDR3, as DNA: TGCGCCAGCAGCCAAGATAGCGGGAGAGGGGAGACCCAGTACTTC.